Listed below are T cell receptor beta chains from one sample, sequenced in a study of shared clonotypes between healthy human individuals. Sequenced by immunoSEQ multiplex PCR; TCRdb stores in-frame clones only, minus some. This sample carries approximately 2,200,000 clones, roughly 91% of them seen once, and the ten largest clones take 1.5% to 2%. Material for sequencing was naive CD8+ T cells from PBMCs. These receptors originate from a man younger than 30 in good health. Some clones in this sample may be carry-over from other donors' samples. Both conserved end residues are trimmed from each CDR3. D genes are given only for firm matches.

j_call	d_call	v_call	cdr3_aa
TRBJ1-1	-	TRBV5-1	ASSLDQLRDTEAF
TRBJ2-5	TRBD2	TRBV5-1	ASSLALLAGQETQY
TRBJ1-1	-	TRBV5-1	ASSLGPLQGSTEAF
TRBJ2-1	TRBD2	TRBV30	AWSVPAGGHNEQF
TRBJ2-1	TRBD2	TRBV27	ASSSPTSGQYNEQF
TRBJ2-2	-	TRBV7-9	ASSLAGLGTGELF
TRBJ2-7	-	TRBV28	ASSLPSYEQY
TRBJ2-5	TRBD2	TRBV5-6	ASSLYEREVQETQY
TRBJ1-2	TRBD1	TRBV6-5	ASSFTIRTGYGYT
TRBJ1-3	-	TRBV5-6	ASSSGPGGGNTIY
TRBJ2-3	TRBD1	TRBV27	ASSTGGGTDTQY
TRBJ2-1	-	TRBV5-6	ASSLDSSYNEQF
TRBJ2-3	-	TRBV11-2	ASSPRTRASTDTQY
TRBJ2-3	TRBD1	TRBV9	ASSDPGTGRTDTQY
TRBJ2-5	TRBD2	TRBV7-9	ASSLGAGGIQETQY
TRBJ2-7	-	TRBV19	ASSTRELSYEQY
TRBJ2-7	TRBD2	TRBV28	ASSASGIAYEQY
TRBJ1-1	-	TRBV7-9	ASSLGIQDTEAF
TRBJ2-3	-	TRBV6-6	ASSYGAGPTDTQY
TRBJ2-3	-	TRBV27	ASSNLGMPDTQY